These 9 T cell receptor beta chains share one sample of origin, sequenced in a study of blood T cell repertoires in COVID-19. Assay used: immunoSEQ multiplex PCR; TCRdb lists only in-frame clones, some missing. The sample yields 30,000 to 40,000 clones, approximately 86% seen once. The sequenced material came from peripheral blood. Receptors were obtained from a woman older than 75 with active or convalescent COVID-19.

This chain links TRBV7-9 with TRBJ2-1, with 16 bases matching TRBD2. Trimming removed 5 bases from V and 1 base from J; junction bases left unmatched: 5. There are 18 residues in the CDR3. Germline CDR1 is SEHNR and CDR2 is FQNEAQ (reference sequence). The CDR3 protein is CASSLGTSGRGSYNEQFF. CDR3 DNA sequence: TGTGCCAGCAGCCTAGGGACTAGCGGGAGGGGATCCTACAATGAGCAGTTCTTC.

The chain employs TRBV10-3 and TRBJ1-4, with a tentative D call TRBD1 (5 bases). CDR3 length: 13 amino acids. The germline V gene encodes CDR1 ENHRY and CDR2 SYGVKD. V lost 2 bases and J lost 6, with 7 bases in between. This CDR3 reads CAISEVRDEKLFF. The CDR3 nucleotides read TGTGCCATCAGTGAGGTCAGGGATGAAAAACTGTTTTTT.

The rearrangement uses TRBV3-1 (or the pseudogene TRBV3-2) and TRBJ2-7; 8 bases fit TRBD2. Germline V gene sequence: CDR1 LGHDT, CDR2 YNNKEL (reference sequence). V shed 3 bases and J 6 bases; nucleotides not matched to a gene: 13. The CDR3 sequence is 16 residues long. CDR3 sequence: CASSHWAGAGEGEQYF. The CDR3 coding sequence is TGTGCCAGCAGCCATTGGGCAGGAGCGGGAGAGGGCGAGCAGTACTTC.

V and J are TRBV28 and TRBJ2-7, with D hard to call. Between the trimmed V and J ends, which lost 2 bases and 2 bases, there was a span of 7 bases. The CDR3 is 13 residues long. Germline-derived CDR1 and CDR2 are MDHEN and SYDVKM. The CDR3 loop reads CASSLPPTYEQYF. The CDR3 DNA is TGTGCCAGCAGTTTACCCCCCACCTACGAGCAGTACTTC.

The rearrangement links TRBV19 to TRBJ1-4; D ambiguous. Trimming removed 5 bases at V and 8 bases at J, with 9 bases between. This CDR3 is 12 amino acids long. Germline CDR1 reads LNHDA; CDR2 reads SQIVND (reference sequence). Here the CDR3 reads CASSFLSEKLFF. The CDR3 DNA sequence: TGTGCCAGTAGTTTCTTGTCGGAAAAACTGTTTTTT.

J is TRBJ1-1 and V is TRBV5-4, with D maybe TRBD1 (6 bases). CDR1 and CDR2 (germline): SGHNT, YYREEE (reference sequence). This CDR3 region has 15 residues. The germline V and J ends were trimmed by 4 bases and 4 bases, with 17 bases remaining between them. As DNA, the CDR3 is TGTGCCAGCAGCAGGAACAGGGCGGGTGGCACTGAAGCTTTCTTT. Translating it yields CASSRNRAGGTEAFF.

A single count supports this clone. J is TRBJ2-3 and V is TRBV5-1; 8 bases agree with TRBD2. CDR1 and CDR2 from the germline V gene are SGHRS and YFSETQ. The V segment lost 1 base and the J segment 9 bases; nucleotides outside the gene matches: 16. This CDR3 contains 17 residues. CDR3 in DNA: TGCGCCAGCAGCTTGTCATCCGGGGGGGCCAGAGGAGAGACGCAGTATTTT. It encodes CASSLSSGGARGETQYF. The full variable domain, its missing parts supplied by reference TRBV5-1 and TRBJ2-3, is KAGVTQTPRYLIKTRGQQVTLSCSPISGHRSVSWYQQTPGQGLQFLFEYFSETQRNKGNFPGRFSGRQFSNSRSEMNVSTLELGDSALYLCASSLSSGGARGETQYFGPGTRLTVL.

In DNA, the CDR3 is TGTGCCAGCAGGGGACAGCACAATGAGCAGTTCTTC. Protein: CASRGQHNEQFF. This chain links TRBV6-5 with TRBJ2-1; 7 positions agree with TRBD1. Looked up from germline, CDR1 is MNHEY and CDR2 is SVGAGI. The CDR3 runs 12 residues. The trim removed 6 bases at V and 5 bases at J, leaving 1 base unmatched.

This sequence joins TRBV19 and TRBJ2-7, with a possible D match to TRBD2 (8 bases). The length of the CDR3 is 15 residues. V lost 5 bases to trimming and J lost 5 bases, with 19 bases between them. From germline, CDR1 is LNHDA and CDR2 SQIVND (reference sequence). The CDR3 nucleotides read TGTGCCAGTAGTTCTCCGGGACTAGGGGGCCACGAGCAGTACTTC. Protein product: CASSSPGLGGHEQYF.